This T cell receptor beta chain was documented in a study of blood T cell repertoires in COVID-19. Study as a whole: Italy, Spain and the United States were the sources of the convalescent and acute COVID-19 samples. T cells, B-cell-depleted T cells, or PBMCs supplied cDNA or gDNA.

In the source study's methods: Nucleated cell counts were estimated from reference gene primer amplification. Profiled with immunoSEQ multiplex PCR; TCRdb holds only in-frame clones, not every one. The V and J calls and clone size are taken from that table; D and trimming were inferred from the DNA. The sample lists around 130,000 clones; over 75% were seen once. The CDR3 is 15 amino acids. Trimming took 1 base from V and 1 from J, leaving 10 bases between them. Germline V gene sequence: CDR1 SGHVS, CDR2 FNYEAQ. This clonotype was sampled from a woman aged 70-85 years with acute or convalescent COVID-19. The rearrangement joins TRBV7-6 to TRBJ1-1, with D possibly being TRBD1 (5 bases). Sequencing was carried out using peripheral blood. As DNA, the CDR3 is TGTGCCAGCAGCTTAGAGGCCAGGGCGAACACTGAAGCTTTCTTT. This sequence encodes CASSLEARANTEAFF.